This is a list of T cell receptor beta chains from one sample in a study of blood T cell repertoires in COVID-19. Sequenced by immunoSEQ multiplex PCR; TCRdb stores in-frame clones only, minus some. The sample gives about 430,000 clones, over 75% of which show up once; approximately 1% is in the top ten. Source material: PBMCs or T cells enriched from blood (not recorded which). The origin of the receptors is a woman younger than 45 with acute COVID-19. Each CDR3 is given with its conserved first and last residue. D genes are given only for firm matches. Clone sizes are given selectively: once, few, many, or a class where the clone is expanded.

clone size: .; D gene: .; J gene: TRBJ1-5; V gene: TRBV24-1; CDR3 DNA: TGTGCCACCAGTGCCTATAGCAATCAGCCCCAGCATTTT; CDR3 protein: CATSAYSNQPQHF
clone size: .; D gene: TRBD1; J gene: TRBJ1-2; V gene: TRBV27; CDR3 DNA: TGTGCCAGCAGTCAGATTCCTGACAGGGGGCTTGGCTACACCTTC; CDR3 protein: CASSQIPDRGLGYTF
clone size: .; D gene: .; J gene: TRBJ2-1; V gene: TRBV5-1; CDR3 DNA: TGCGCCAGCAGCCCAGGGCAGCTGTACAATGAGCAGTTCTTC; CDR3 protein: CASSPGQLYNEQFF
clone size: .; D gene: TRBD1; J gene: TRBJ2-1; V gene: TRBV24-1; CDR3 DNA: TGTGCCACCAGTCCCCGGGACAGGGGTTTTCATGAGCAGTTCTTC; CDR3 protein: CATSPRDRGFHEQFF
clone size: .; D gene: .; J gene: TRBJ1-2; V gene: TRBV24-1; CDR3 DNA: TGTGCCACCAGTGATTTTGGCGGCTACACCTTC; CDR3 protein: CATSDFGGYTF
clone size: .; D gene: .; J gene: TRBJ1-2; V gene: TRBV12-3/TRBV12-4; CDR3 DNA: TGTGCCAGCAGCGTACAACGGGGCTATGGCTACACCTTC; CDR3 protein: CASSVQRGYGYTF
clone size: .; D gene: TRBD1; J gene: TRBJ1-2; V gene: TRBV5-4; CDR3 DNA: TGTGCCAGCAGCTCCAGACAGGGTAACCCCGGCTACACCTTC; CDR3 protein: CASSSRQGNPGYTF
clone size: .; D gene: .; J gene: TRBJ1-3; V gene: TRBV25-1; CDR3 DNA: TGTGCCAGCAGTCCCGCGGGTGAGAGGGGAAACACCATATATTTT; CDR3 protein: CASSPAGERGNTIYF
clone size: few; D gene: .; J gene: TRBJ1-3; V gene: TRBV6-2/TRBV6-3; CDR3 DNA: TGTGCCAGCAGTCCCACTAGAGTGGGCGGAAACACCATATATTTT; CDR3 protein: CASSPTRVGGNTIYF
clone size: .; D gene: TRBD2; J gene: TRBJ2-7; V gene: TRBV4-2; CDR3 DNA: TGTGCCAGCAGCCACCTAGGACTAGCGGGGTCCTACGAGCAGTACTTC; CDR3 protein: CASSHLGLAGSYEQYF